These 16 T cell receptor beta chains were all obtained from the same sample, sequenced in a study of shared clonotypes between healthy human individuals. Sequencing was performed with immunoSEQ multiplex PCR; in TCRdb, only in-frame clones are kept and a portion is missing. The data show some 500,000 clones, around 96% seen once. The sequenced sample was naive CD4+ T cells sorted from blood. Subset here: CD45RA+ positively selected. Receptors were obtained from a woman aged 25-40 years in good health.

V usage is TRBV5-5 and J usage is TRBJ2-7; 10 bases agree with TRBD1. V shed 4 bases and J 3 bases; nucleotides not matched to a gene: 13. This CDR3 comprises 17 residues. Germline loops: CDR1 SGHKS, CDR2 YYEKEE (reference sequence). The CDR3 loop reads CASSMDRGSVQVYEQYF. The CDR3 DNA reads TGTGCCAGCAGCATGGACAGGGGGAGCGTCCAGGTCTACGAGCAGTACTTC. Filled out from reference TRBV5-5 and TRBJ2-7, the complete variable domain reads DAGVTQSPTHLIKTRGQQVTLRCSPISGHKSVSWYQQVLGQGPQFIFQYYEKEERGRGNFPDRFSARQFPNYSSELNVNALLLGDSALYLCASSMDRGSVQVYEQYFGPGTRLTVT.

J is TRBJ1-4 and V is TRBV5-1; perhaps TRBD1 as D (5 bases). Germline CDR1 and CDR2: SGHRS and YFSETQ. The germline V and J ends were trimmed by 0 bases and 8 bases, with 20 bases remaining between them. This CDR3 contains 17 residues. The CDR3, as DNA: TGCGCCAGCAGCTTGGGTGCCACCGCAGGGAGGAAGGAAAAACTGTTTTTT. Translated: CASSLGATAGRKEKLFF.

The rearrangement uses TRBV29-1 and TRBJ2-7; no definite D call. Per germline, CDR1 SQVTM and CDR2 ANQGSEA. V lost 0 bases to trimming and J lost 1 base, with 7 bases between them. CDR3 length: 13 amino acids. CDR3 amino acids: CSVEELGSYEQYF. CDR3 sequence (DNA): TGCAGCGTTGAAGAGTTGGGATCCTACGAGCAGTACTTC.

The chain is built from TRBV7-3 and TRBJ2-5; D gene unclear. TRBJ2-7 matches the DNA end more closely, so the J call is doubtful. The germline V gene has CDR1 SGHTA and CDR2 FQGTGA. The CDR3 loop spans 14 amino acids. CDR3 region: CASSLSGTSYEQYF. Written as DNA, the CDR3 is TGTGCCAGCAGCTTAAGCGGAACTTCCTACGAGCAGTACTTC.

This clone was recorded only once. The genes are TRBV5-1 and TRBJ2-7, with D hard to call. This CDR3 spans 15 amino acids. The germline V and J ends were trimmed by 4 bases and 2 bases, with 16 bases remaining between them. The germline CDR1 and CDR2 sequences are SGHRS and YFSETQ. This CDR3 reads CASSEDLLRPYEQYF. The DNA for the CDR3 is TGCGCCAGCAGCGAGGACCTACTGAGACCCTACGAGCAGTACTTC. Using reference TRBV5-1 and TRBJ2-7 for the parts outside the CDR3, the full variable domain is KAGVTQTPRYLIKTRGQQVTLSCSPISGHRSVSWYQQTPGQGLQFLFEYFSETQRNKGNFPGRFSGRQFSNSRSEMNVSTLELGDSALYLCASSEDLLRPYEQYFGPGTRLTVT.

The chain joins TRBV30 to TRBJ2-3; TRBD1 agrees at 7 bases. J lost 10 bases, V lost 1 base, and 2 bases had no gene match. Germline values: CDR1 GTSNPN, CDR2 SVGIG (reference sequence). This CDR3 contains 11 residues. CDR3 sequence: CAWSEGAAQYF. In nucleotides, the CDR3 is TGTGCCTGGAGTGAGGGGGCCGCGCAGTATTTT. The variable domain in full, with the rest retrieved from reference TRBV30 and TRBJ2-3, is SQTIHQWPATLVQPVGSPLSLECTVEGTSNPNLYWYRQAAGRGLQLLFYSVGIGQISSEVPQNLSASRPQDRQFILSSKKLLLSDSGFYLCAWSEGAAQYFGPGTRLTVL.

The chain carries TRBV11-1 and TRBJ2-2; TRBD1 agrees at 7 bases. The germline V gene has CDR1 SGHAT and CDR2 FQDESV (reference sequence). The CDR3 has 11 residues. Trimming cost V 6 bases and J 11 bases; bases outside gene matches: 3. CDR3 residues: CASRTGRELFF. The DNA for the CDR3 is TGTGCCAGCAGGACAGGGAGAGAGCTGTTTTTT.

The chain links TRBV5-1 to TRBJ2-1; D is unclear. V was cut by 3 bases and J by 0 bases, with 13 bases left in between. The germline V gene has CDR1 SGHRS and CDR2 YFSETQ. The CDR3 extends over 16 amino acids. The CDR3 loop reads CASSSLYSSSYNEQFF. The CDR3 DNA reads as TGCGCCAGCAGCTCTTTATACTCTAGCTCCTACAATGAGCAGTTCTTC.

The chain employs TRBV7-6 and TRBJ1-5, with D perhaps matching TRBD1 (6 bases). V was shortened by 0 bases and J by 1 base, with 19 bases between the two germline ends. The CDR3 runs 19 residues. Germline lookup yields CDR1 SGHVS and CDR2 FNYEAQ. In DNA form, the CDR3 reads TGTGCCAGCAGCTTAGCGGCGGTAGGGGGTAAGACCAGCAATCAGCCCCAGCATTTT. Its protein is CASSLAAVGGKTSNQPQHF.

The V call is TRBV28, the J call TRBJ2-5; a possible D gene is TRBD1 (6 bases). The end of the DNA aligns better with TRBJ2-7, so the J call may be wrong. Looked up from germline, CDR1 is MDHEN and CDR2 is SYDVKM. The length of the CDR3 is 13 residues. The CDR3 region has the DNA TGTGCCAGCAGGGGGGCTAGAATGTACGAGCAGTACTTC. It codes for CASRGARMYEQYF.

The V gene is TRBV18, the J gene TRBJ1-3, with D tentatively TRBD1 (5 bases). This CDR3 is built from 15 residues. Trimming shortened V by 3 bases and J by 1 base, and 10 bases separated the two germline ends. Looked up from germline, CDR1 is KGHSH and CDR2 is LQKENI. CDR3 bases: TGTGCCAGCTCACCCACCCAGGGATCTGGAAACACCATATATTTT. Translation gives CASSPTQGSGNTIYF.

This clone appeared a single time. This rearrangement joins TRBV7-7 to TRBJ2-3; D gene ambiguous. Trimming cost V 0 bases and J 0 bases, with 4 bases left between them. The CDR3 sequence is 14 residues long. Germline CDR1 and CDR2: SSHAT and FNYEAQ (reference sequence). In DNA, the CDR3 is TGTGCCAGCAGCTTAGCGGGTAGCACAGATACGCAGTATTTT. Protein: CASSLAGSTDTQYF.

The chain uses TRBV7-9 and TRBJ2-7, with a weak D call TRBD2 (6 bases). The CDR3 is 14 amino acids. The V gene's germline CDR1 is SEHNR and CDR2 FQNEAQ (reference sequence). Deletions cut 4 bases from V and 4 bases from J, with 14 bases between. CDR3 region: CASSSTGLLYEQYF. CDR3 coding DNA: TGTGCCAGCAGCTCCACGGGACTCCTTTACGAGCAGTACTTC.

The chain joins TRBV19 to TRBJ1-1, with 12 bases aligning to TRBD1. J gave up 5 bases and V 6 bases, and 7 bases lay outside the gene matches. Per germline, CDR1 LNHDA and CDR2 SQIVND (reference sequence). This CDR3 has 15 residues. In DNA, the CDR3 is TGTGCCAGTAGCAACCGGGACAGGGGGCGGACTGAAGCTTTCTTT. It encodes CASSNRDRGRTEAFF.

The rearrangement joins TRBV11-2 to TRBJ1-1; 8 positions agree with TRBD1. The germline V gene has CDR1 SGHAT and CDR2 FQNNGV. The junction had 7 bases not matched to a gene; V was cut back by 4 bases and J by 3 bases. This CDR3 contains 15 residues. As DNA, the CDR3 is TGTGCCAGCAGCTATTACAGGGGGTCGGACACTGAAGCTTTCTTT. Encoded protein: CASSYYRGSDTEAFF.

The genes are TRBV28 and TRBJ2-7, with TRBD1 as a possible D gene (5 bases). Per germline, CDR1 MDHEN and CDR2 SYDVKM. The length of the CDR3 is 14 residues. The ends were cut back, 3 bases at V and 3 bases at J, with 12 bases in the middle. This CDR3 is CASSFTGHNYEQYF. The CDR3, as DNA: TGTGCCAGCAGTTTCACAGGACACAACTACGAGCAGTACTTC.